This paragraph covers one T cell receptor beta chain sequence. This specimen belongs to a study of Graves' ophthalmopathy and Graves' hyperthyroidism. Between the trimmed V and J ends, which lost 2 bases and 8 bases, there was a span of 12 bases. The CDR3 length is 14 residues. The sequenced template was RNA, covering the TCR beta CDR3 region. Following a first-round RT-PCR that used HTBI primers, a second-round multiplex PCR was carried out. Via MiXCR, TCRdb re-called the multiplex PCR reads, giving one row per CDR3 protein. Of over a million distinct CDR3 sequences in the sample, approximately 35% were seen once.

The chain uses TRBV12-3 or TRBV12-4 and TRBJ1-4; a weak D match, TRBD1 (5 bases). This clonotype was sampled from an adult man with Graves' hyperthyroidism. Sequencing was done on a sample of peripheral blood or thyroid tissue (not recorded which). Here the CDR3 reads CASSLIGAGEKLFF. In nucleotides, the CDR3 is TGTGCCAGCAGTTTAATAGGGGCAGGCGAAAAACTGTTTTTT.